This T cell receptor beta chain came from a study of T cell repertoires in cytomegalovirus infection. At the level of the study: CMV infection and matching HLA type were both indicated by public TCR beta signatures. Study-wide results and limits: Based on cumulative public TCR beta family frequency, carriers of CMV plus the relevant HLA were identified. Across the ex vivo response, the dominant clonotypes were HLA-C-restricted CMV-specific TCR beta clonotypes.

Note on this clonotype: Its antigen is not known.

V was trimmed by 2 bases and J by 4 bases, leaving 11 bases between them. From germline, CDR1 is MNHEY and CDR2 SVGAGI. The CDR3 has 14 residues. TCRdb redid the calling of the reads with MiXCR, one entry per CDR3 protein. Of about 900,000 distinct CDR3 sequences in the sample, 31% were seen once. The input for sequencing was cultured CD8+ T cells from PBMCs, taken from culture after CMV antigen stimulation. The rearrangement links TRBV6-5 to TRBJ1-2; maybe TRBD1 (6 bases). This sequence was found in a human donor in good health (CMV status not recorded). Some clones in this sample may be carry-over from other donors' samples. The CDR3 nucleotides read TGTGCCAGCAGTTACGGAGCAGGGGTCTATGGCTACACCTTC. Translating it yields CASSYGAGVYGYTF.